This entry lists 27 T cell receptor beta chains sequenced from one sample in a study of Ad26.COV2.S vaccination and SARS-CoV-2 variants. Treatment reported: 19 received Ad26.COV2.S at low or high dose, single or two shots; about 5 received placebo; per-sample allocation not given. Sampling was done on day 63 after the first vaccine or placebo injection. TCRdb's copy holds only in-frame clones and misses some; the assay was immunoSEQ multiplex PCR. Of roughly 700,000 clones in the sample, more than 80% are singletons; the top ten hold roughly 1.5%. This sample comprised peripheral blood, obtained in a trial of Ad26.COV2.S vaccine versus placebo. The receptors stem from a person aged 18 to 59 who received the Ad26.COV2.S COVID-19 vaccine or a placebo.

The chain links TRBV24-1 to TRBJ2-5, with D unresolved. Between the trimmed V and J ends, which lost 2 bases and 8 bases, there was a span of 8 bases. The CDR3 runs 12 residues. CDR1 is KGHDR, CDR2 SFDVKD, per germline. The CDR3 sequence: CATSDYRQTQYF. The CDR3 bases are TGTGCCACCAGTGATTATAGACAAACCCAGTACTTC.

V usage is TRBV12-3 or TRBV12-4 and J usage is TRBJ2-7; D gene uncertain. The CDR3 sequence is 12 residues long. V lost 2 bases, J lost 2 bases, and 4 bases lay in between. In nucleotides, the CDR3 is TGTGCCAGCAGTTTAAAGGCCTACGAGCAGTACTTC. Its protein is CASSLKAYEQYF.

The rearrangement links TRBV5-1 to TRBJ2-3; weak D call: TRBD1 (5 bases). The V gene lost 3 bases and the J gene lost 2 bases, with 7 bases spanning the gap. Germline CDR1 reads SGHRS; CDR2 reads YFSETQ. The CDR3 is 13 amino acids. The CDR3 loop is CASSSGPTDTQYF. The CDR3 region has the DNA TGCGCCAGCAGCTCAGGGCCCACAGATACGCAGTATTTT.

This clone was observed a few times. V and J are TRBV6-1 and TRBJ2-2; D not certain. CDR3 length: 15 residues. Looked up from germline, CDR1 is MNHNS and CDR2 is SASEGT. V was cut by 1 base and J by 3 bases, with 9 bases left in between. CDR3 loop: CASSEGPLYTGELFF. The CDR3 region has the DNA TGTGCCAGCAGTGAAGGCCCTCTTTACACCGGGGAGCTGTTTTTT.

This chain links TRBV18 with TRBJ1-4; D remains ambiguous. V lost 0 bases and J 6 bases, leaving 11 bases between the germline ends. This CDR3 spans 15 amino acids. CDR1 KGHSH and CDR2 LQKENI come from the germline V gene. The CDR3, as DNA: TGTGCCAGCTCACCACCGGGCCAGGTTGATGAAAAACTGTTTTTT. Translated, it gives CASSPPGQVDEKLFF.

The chain links TRBV3-1 (or the pseudogene TRBV3-2) to TRBJ1-1; no reliable D call. This CDR3 has 13 residues. Per the germline V gene, CDR1 is LGHDT and CDR2 is YNNKEL (reference sequence). V gave up 4 bases and J gave up 9 bases, with 15 bases separating them. Here the CDR3 reads CASSRDVYVKAFF. CDR3 coding DNA: TGTGCCAGCAGCCGGGATGTGTACGTAAAAGCTTTCTTT.

The V call is TRBV30, the J call TRBJ2-5, with 10 bases lining up with TRBD1. V gave up 3 bases and J gave up 5 bases; unmatched junction bases: 6. This CDR3 comprises 14 residues. From germline, CDR1 is GTSNPN and CDR2 SVGIG (reference sequence). The DNA for the CDR3 is TGTGCCTGGAGCGCGACAGGGGGCCGGGAGACCCAGTACTTC. Encoded protein: CAWSATGGRETQYF. Complete variable domain (other parts from reference TRBV30 and TRBJ2-5): SQTIHQWPATLVQPVGSPLSLECTVEGTSNPNLYWYRQAAGRGLQLLFYSVGIGQISSEVPQNLSASRPQDRQFILSSKKLLLSDSGFYLCAWSATGGRETQYFGPGTRLLVL.

DNA for the CDR3: TGTGCCTGGTCCAGGGGCCCCCCTGAAGCTTTCTTT. Encoded protein: CAWSRGPPEAFF. The J gene is TRBJ1-1, the V gene TRBV30; D is possibly TRBD1 (6 bases). In germline, CDR1 is GTSNPN, CDR2 SVGIG (reference sequence). This CDR3 region has 12 residues. Trimming cost V 5 bases and J 6 bases, with 13 bases left between them.

This clone appeared many times. This chain links TRBV5-4 with TRBJ1-6; D is undetermined. The CDR3 contains 13 residues. The V end lost 4 bases, the J end lost 7 bases, and 9 bases lay between the germline ends. The V gene's germline CDR1 is SGHNT and CDR2 YYREEE (reference sequence). For the CDR3, the DNA is TGTGCCAGCAGCCAGACCCCCAATTCACCCCTCCACTTT. Residues: CASSQTPNSPLHF.

This chain joins TRBV7-6 and TRBJ2-3; D is uncertain. The CDR3 is 14 amino acids. Deletions cut 5 bases from V and 6 bases from J, with 15 bases between. The germline gives CDR1 SGHVS, CDR2 FNYEAQ. The CDR3 here is CASSVRPAVDTQYF. The CDR3 DNA reads as TGTGCCAGCAGCGTAAGGCCGGCGGTTGATACGCAGTATTTT.

J is TRBJ1-2 and V is TRBV18; D ambiguous. This CDR3 contains 13 residues. Germline assignment: CDR1 KGHSH and CDR2 LQKENI. V was clipped by 2 bases and J by 9 bases, with 13 bases between them. The CDR3 protein is CASSPDIVGRYTF. DNA for the CDR3: TGTGCCAGCTCACCAGACATAGTAGGGCGCTACACCTTC.

DNA for the CDR3: TGTGCCAGCAGCGCCGCGGGCGGGAACTATGGCTACACCTTC. It translates to CASSAAGGNYGYTF. The J gene is TRBJ1-2, the V gene TRBV9; unclear D gene. The germline gives CDR1 SGDLS, CDR2 YYNGEE. This CDR3 spans 14 amino acids. Trimming stripped 3 bases from V and 2 bases from J, with 11 bases between.

V is TRBV11-2 and J is TRBJ1-1; D call uncertain. V lost 0 bases and J lost 11, with 13 bases in between. CDR1 and CDR2 (germline): SGHAT, FQNNGV. The CDR3 has 13 amino acids. The CDR3 nucleotides are TGTGCCAGCAGCTTAGACAGACTCTGGAGGGCTTTCTTT. This encodes CASSLDRLWRAFF.

The chain uses TRBV11-2 and TRBJ1-6; possible D gene TRBD1, 5 bases. Germline lookup yields CDR1 SGHAT and CDR2 FQNNGV. The CDR3 contains 15 residues. V was trimmed by 5 bases and J by 5 bases, leaving 13 bases between them. For the CDR3, the DNA is TGTGCCAGCAGCCGCCTGGGACGGGATAATTCACCCCTCCACTTT. It is translated as CASSRLGRDNSPLHF.

This chain uses TRBV27 with TRBJ2-1; perhaps D is TRBD1 or TRBD2 (5 bases each). CDR1 and CDR2 (germline): MNHEY, SMNVEV (reference sequence). The CDR3 length is 15 residues. V gave up 2 bases and J gave up 4 bases, with 12 bases separating them. This chain's CDR3 is CASSLGGPEYNEQFF. The DNA of the CDR3 is TGTGCCAGCAGTTTAGGGGGACCAGAGTACAATGAGCAGTTCTTC.

The rearrangement joins TRBV6-5 to TRBJ2-1, with TRBD2 identical over 14 bases. The junction had 7 bases not matched to a gene; V was cut back by 6 bases and J by 9 bases. This CDR3 contains 15 residues. The germline V gene encodes CDR1 MNHEY and CDR2 SVGAGI. The CDR3 coding sequence is TGTGCCAGCAGCCTTGGACTAGCGGGGGGCATTGAGCAGTTCTTC. Translated: CASSLGLAGGIEQFF.

This clone was seen a single time. The rearrangement links TRBV5-6 to TRBJ1-1; D ambiguous. The CDR3 runs 12 residues. Trimming stripped 0 bases from V and 5 bases from J, with 5 bases between. CDR1 and CDR2 (germline): SGHDT, YYEEEE. CDR3 nucleotides: TGTGCCAGCAGCTTGGAGGAGACTGAAGCTTTCTTT. It is translated as CASSLEETEAFF.

This clone was counted many times. The chain couples TRBV4-1 to TRBJ1-2, with D unresolved. V was trimmed by 1 base and J by 0 bases, leaving 9 bases between them. CDR1 and CDR2 from the germline V gene are MGHRA and YSYEKL. The CDR3 is made up of 15 amino acids. CDR3 DNA sequence: TGCGCCAGCAGCCAAGGGCACAGAGCTAACTATGGCTACACCTTC. Protein: CASSQGHRANYGYTF.

This chain links TRBV13 with TRBJ2-7; TRBD1 might be the D (6 bases). The CDR3 runs 14 residues. Germline assignment: CDR1 PRHDT and CDR2 FYEKMQ (reference sequence). V dropped 4 bases and J dropped 5 bases, with 15 bases sitting between them. The CDR3 DNA is TGTGCCAGCAGCTCGATGACAGGTTTCCACGAGCAGTACTTC. Translating gives CASSSMTGFHEQYF.

The rearrangement links TRBV29-1 to TRBJ2-5; D possibly matches TRBD1 or TRBD2 (5 bases each). This CDR3 has 12 residues. Trimming took off 7 bases at V and 5 bases at J, with 14 bases between the two ends. Looked up from germline, CDR1 is SQVTM and CDR2 is ANQGSEA. The CDR3 loop reads CSAGRPSETQYF. CDR3 in DNA: TGCAGCGCGGGACGGCCGTCGGAGACCCAGTACTTC.

The rearrangement joins TRBV27 to TRBJ2-1, with D perhaps matching TRBD2 (6 bases). The CDR3 consists of 17 residues. The V gene lost 2 bases and the J gene lost 5 bases, with 19 bases spanning the gap. Germline V CDR1 and CDR2: MNHEY, SMNVEV (reference sequence). This chain's CDR3 is CASSLTAPGLLDNEQFF. As DNA, the CDR3 is TGTGCCAGCAGTTTAACTGCCCCGGGACTTCTTGACAATGAGCAGTTCTTC.

The chain uses TRBV3-1 (or the pseudogene TRBV3-2) and TRBJ2-3; TRBD2 matches at 10 bases. Germline values: CDR1 LGHDT, CDR2 YNNKEL (reference sequence). The CDR3 is made up of 13 amino acids. The ends lost 7 bases at V and 7 bases at J; junction bases unmatched: 5. This chain's CDR3 is CASMLAGENTQYF. The CDR3 coding sequence is TGTGCCAGCATGCTAGCGGGAGAGAATACGCAGTATTTT.

The chain is built from TRBV29-1 and TRBJ1-2, with D perhaps matching TRBD1 (6 bases). The CDR3 covers 13 residues. Germline loops: CDR1 SQVTM, CDR2 ANQGSEA. Trimming shortened V by 3 bases and J by 2 bases, and 10 bases separated the two germline ends. CDR3 coding DNA: TGCAGCGTTGAGGAGGGGGTAAACTATGGCTACACCTTC. It encodes CSVEEGVNYGYTF.

J is TRBJ2-7 and V is TRBV7-2; D is uncertain. The V and J ends lost 5 bases and 0 bases respectively, with 11 bases between them. CDR1 SGHTA and CDR2 FQGNSA come from the germline V gene. The CDR3 runs 14 residues. The CDR3 DNA sequence: TGTGCCAGCAGCCCCACCCGCGCCTCCTACGAGCAGTACTTC. Translation: CASSPTRASYEQYF.

On this clone: This CDR3 is also generated by other DNA sequences in the sample. V gene TRBV7-2 combines with J gene TRBJ1-5, with a tentative D call TRBD1 (6 bases). Looked up from germline, CDR1 is SGHTA and CDR2 is FQGNSA. This CDR3 has 16 amino acids. The germline V and J ends were trimmed by 1 base and 2 bases, with 12 bases remaining between them. CDR3 coding DNA: TGTGCCAGCAGCTTAGTAGGGGGGGCGGGCAATCAGCCCCAGCATTTT. Protein: CASSLVGGAGNQPQHF.

The CDR3 DNA sequence: TGTGCCAGCAGCCAGTTCTTAGGGAATTCACCCCTCCACTTT. Translated: CASSQFLGNSPLHF. This chain connects TRBV3-1 (or the pseudogene TRBV3-2) to TRBJ1-6; no clear D gene. V was clipped by 3 bases and J by 7 bases, with 10 bases between them. In germline, CDR1 is LGHDT, CDR2 YNNKEL (reference sequence). The CDR3 covers 14 residues.

The rearrangement links TRBV5-4 to TRBJ2-1, with 7 bases identical to TRBD1. V shed 0 bases, J shed 0 bases, and the junction held 3 bases outside the gene matches. CDR3 length equals 16 residues. Germline CDR1 is SGHNT and CDR2 is YYREEE (reference sequence). The CDR3 loop reads CASSLGGQVSYNEQFF. The CDR3 DNA is TGTGCCAGCAGCTTGGGAGGACAGGTCTCCTACAATGAGCAGTTCTTC.